The source of this T cell receptor (beta chain) is a study of blood T cell repertoires in COVID-19. Study information: Some COVID-19 samples were acute and others convalescent; all came from the United States, Italy and Spain. Sources were T cells, B-cell-depleted T cells, or PBMCs; the material itself was cDNA or gDNA.

This CDR3 region has 16 residues. The V end was cut by 4 bases, the J end by 3 bases, with 18 bases between. Germline CDR1 is WSHSY and CDR2 is SAAADI. In the original processing: By means of reference gene primer amplification, nucleated cell counts were estimated. Produced via immunoSEQ multiplex PCR; TCRdb's table is partial and in-frame only. V and J calls and clone size are given by that table; D and trimming were obtained from the DNA. The table shows approximately 400,000 clones, with roughly four fifths occurring only once. The chain carries TRBV10-2 and TRBJ1-2; tentatively, D is TRBD1 (5 bases). The clonotype comes from a human donor with acute or convalescent COVID-19. The donor label of this sample is uncertain. The material sequenced was peripheral blood. This chain's CDR3 is CASSVLWGVRDYGYTF. The CDR3 DNA sequence: TGCGCCAGCAGTGTCTTGTGGGGGGTCCGGGACTATGGCTACACCTTC.